The next 32 T cell receptor beta chains were all read from a single sample in a study of cytomegalovirus exposure and HLA in healthy donors. Primers for the PCR totalled 60 Vbeta and 13 Jbeta. Assay: immunoSEQ multiplex PCR; the TCRdb copy retains only in-frame clones and omits some. There are 110,000 or so clones in the sample; over 70% occur only once, and under 3% lies in the top ten. The sequenced sample consisted of PBMCs. The receptor set was obtained from a woman aged 35 to 49 in good health and CMV-seropositive.

The chain links TRBV7-3 to TRBJ2-5, with TRBD2 matching 12 bases. The junction had 1 base not matched to a gene; V was cut back by 4 bases and J by 1 base. Germline CDR1 SGHTA, CDR2 FQGTGA. The CDR3 length is 15 residues. The CDR3 nucleotides read TGTGCCAGCAGCTCTAGCGGGGGGGTCCAAGAGACCCAGTACTTC. Translating gives CASSSSGGVQETQYF.

The chain links TRBV5-1 to TRBJ2-7; tentatively, D is TRBD1 (5 bases). The CDR3 extends over 14 amino acids. CDR1 and CDR2 (germline): SGHRS, YFSETQ. Trimming took off 7 bases at V and 2 bases at J, with 16 bases between the two ends. The CDR3 DNA sequence: TGCGCCAGCGCTACGACAGATCCCACCTACGAGCAGTACTTC. It codes for CASATTDPTYEQYF.

The rearrangement links TRBV4-2 to TRBJ2-2; TRBD1 matches 9 bases. The V and J ends lost 4 bases and 6 bases, in that order; junction bases with no gene match: 12. The V gene's germline CDR1 is LGHNA and CDR2 YNFKEQ. This CDR3 has 17 amino acids. CDR3 in DNA: TGTGCCAGCAGCCTGGGAAAGTCCGGGACAGGGCCCGGGGAGCTGTTTTTT. Translated, it gives CASSLGKSGTGPGELFF.

V gene TRBV6-1 combines with J gene TRBJ2-7, with D perhaps TRBD2 (5 bases). The CDR3 spans 17 residues. V gave up 1 base and J gave up 2 bases, with 18 bases separating them. Germline lookup yields CDR1 MNHNS and CDR2 SASEGT. In DNA, the CDR3 is TGTGCCAGCAGTGAAGGAGGGTATTCACTCAGAGCCTACGAGCAGTACTTC. It specifies CASSEGGYSLRAYEQYF.

The V call is TRBV6-6, the J call TRBJ1-5, with 7 nucleotides matching TRBD1. The CDR3 loop spans 13 amino acids. Looked up from germline, CDR1 is MNHNY and CDR2 is SVGAGI (reference sequence). V lost 5 bases and J lost 4; bases outside the gene matches: 2. CDR3 loop: CASSGQANQPQHF. As DNA, the CDR3 is TGTGCCAGCAGTGGACAGGCAAATCAGCCCCAGCATTTT.

This clone was seen a few times. The rearrangement joins TRBV4-3 to TRBJ1-1; D gene ambiguous. Looked up from germline, CDR1 is LGHNA and CDR2 is YSLEER. The V end was cut by 1 base, the J end by 0 bases, with 15 bases between. This CDR3 has 17 amino acids. The CDR3 loop is CASSQARHGSMNTEAFF. Here the CDR3 DNA reads TGCGCCAGCAGCCAAGCTCGACATGGGAGTATGAACACTGAAGCTTTCTTT.

The chain is built from TRBV30 and TRBJ2-1; D perhaps matches TRBD2 (5 bases). The CDR3 contains 14 residues. Germline CDR1 is GTSNPN and CDR2 is SVGIG (reference sequence). Trimming removed 3 bases from V and 9 bases from J, with 18 bases in between. This CDR3 is CAWSHLLEVGEQFF. The CDR3 DNA reads as TGTGCCTGGAGCCACCTACTAGAGGTCGGTGAGCAGTTCTTC.

The J gene is TRBJ2-5, the V gene TRBV9, with 7 positions matching TRBD2. The germline V gene has CDR1 SGDLS and CDR2 YYNGEE. V was clipped by 4 bases and J by 1 base; unmatched bases: 13. The CDR3 runs 17 residues. The DNA of the CDR3 is TGTGCCAGCAGCCCACCCGGGGTGGGAGGGTCCCAAGAGACCCAGTACTTC. Protein sequence: CASSPPGVGGSQETQYF.

This clone was observed once. V is TRBV5-1 and J is TRBJ2-5, with 8 bases matching TRBD1. Germline V CDR1 and CDR2: SGHRS, YFSETQ. The CDR3 totals 15 residues. V was pared by 6 bases and J by 5 bases, with 12 bases of the junction left unmatched. DNA of the CDR3: TGCGCCAGCAACCCAACAGGGGGGAGACTGGAGACCCAGTACTTC. It translates to CASNPTGGRLETQYF.

This clone was seen more than once but under ten times. DNA for the CDR3: TGTGCCAGCAGCCCGGGACAAAATCCCTATGGCTACACCTTC. This gives the protein CASSPGQNPYGYTF. This chain links TRBV5-6 with TRBJ1-2; D might be TRBD1 (6 bases). The CDR3 sequence is 14 residues long. Germline CDR1 and CDR2: SGHDT and YYEEEE. Trimming shortened V by 4 bases and J by 4 bases, and 14 bases separated the two germline ends.

The rearrangement uses TRBV28 and TRBJ2-1; a weak D match, TRBD2 (6 bases). Trimming left V 3 bases short and J 3 bases short, with 9 bases between. The CDR3 is made up of 14 amino acids. Germline V gene data show CDR1 as MDHEN and CDR2 as SYDVKM. In DNA form, the CDR3 reads TGTGCCAGCAGTTTGCGGGATATCTACAATGAGCAGTTCTTC. Translated: CASSLRDIYNEQFF. Filled out from reference TRBV28 and TRBJ2-1, the complete variable domain reads DVKVTQSSRYLVKRTGEKVFLECVQDMDHENMFWYRQDPGLGLRLIYFSYDVKMKEKGDIPEGYSVSREKKERFSLILESASTNQTSMYLCASSLRDIYNEQFFGPGTRLTVL.

CDR3 residues: CASSLSGASNQPQHF. CDR3 nucleotides: TGTGCCAGCAGTTTATCGGGAGCTAGCAATCAGCCCCAGCATTTT. This rearrangement joins TRBV28 to TRBJ1-5; no definite D call. Germline CDR1 MDHEN, CDR2 SYDVKM. CDR3 length equals 15 residues. The V end lost 1 base, the J end lost 0 bases, and 7 bases lay between the germline ends.

The chain couples TRBV7-8 to TRBJ1-1; a weak D match, TRBD1 (5 bases). The V and J ends lost 5 bases and 0 bases respectively, with 10 bases between them. The length of the CDR3 is 14 residues. CDR1 is SGHVS, CDR2 FQNEAQ, per germline. The CDR3 DNA follows: TGTGCCAGCAGCAGCGGGACGTTGAACACTGAAGCTTTCTTT. Protein sequence: CASSSGTLNTEAFF.

The chain recombines TRBV7-3 with TRBJ1-2; TRBD1 aligns across 10 bases. In germline, CDR1 is SGHTA, CDR2 FQGTGA. V shed 5 bases, J shed 4 bases, and the junction held 4 bases outside the gene matches. The CDR3 is 14 residues long. This chain's CDR3 is CASSGRDRGYGYTF. The CDR3 region has the DNA TGTGCCAGCAGCGGCCGGGACAGGGGCTATGGCTACACCTTC.

V and J are TRBV19 and TRBJ1-2, with a weak D call TRBD1 (5 bases). The CDR3 has 13 amino acids. CDR1 is LNHDA and CDR2 is SQIVND in the germline V gene (reference sequence). Trimming stripped 1 base from V and 6 bases from J, with 9 bases between. In DNA, the CDR3 is TGTGCCAGTAGTATAGTAGGCAGGGATGGCTACACCTTC. This encodes CASSIVGRDGYTF.

V and J are TRBV11-2 and TRBJ2-1, with 12 bases aligning to TRBD2. V trimming: 5 bases; J trimming: 4 bases; junction bases outside the gene matches: 6. Germline values: CDR1 SGHAT, CDR2 FQNNGV. The CDR3 spans 16 residues. The CDR3 is CASSHRLAGVYNEQFF. The CDR3 bases are TGTGCCAGCAGCCACCGACTAGCGGGAGTTTACAATGAGCAGTTCTTC.

The rearrangement links TRBV20-1 to TRBJ1-2; tentative D call: TRBD1 (5 bases). V was trimmed by 4 bases and J by 12 bases, leaving 15 bases between them. Germline loops: CDR1 DFQATT, CDR2 SNEGSKA (reference sequence). CDR3 length: 11 amino acids. CDR3 nucleotide sequence: TGCAGTGCTATCGGGCTAGGGGTGGACACCTTC. It codes for CSAIGLGVDTF.

Only a few counts were recorded for this clone. The chain uses TRBV7-2 and TRBJ2-7; unclear D gene. The CDR3 loop spans 15 amino acids. CDR1 and CDR2 (germline): SGHTA, FQGNSA. V was cut by 5 bases and J by 0 bases, with 14 bases left in between. CDR3 protein: CASSLTTDSSYEQYF. The CDR3, as DNA: TGTGCCAGCAGCCTAACAACAGATAGCTCCTACGAGCAGTACTTC.

CDR3 DNA: TGTGCCAGCAGTTGGGGACAGACCTTATCCTACAATGAGCAGTTCTTC. Encoded protein: CASSWGQTLSYNEQFF. The genes are TRBV5-8 and TRBJ2-1; TRBD1 matches at 7 bases. CDR1 and CDR2 (germline): SGHTS, YDEGEE. V trimming: 5 bases; J trimming: 1 base; junction bases outside the gene matches: 9. The CDR3 spans 16 residues.

About this clone: This CDR3 is also generated by other DNA sequences in the sample. The chain is built from TRBV6-1 and TRBJ2-1; 11 bases are shared with TRBD1. Germline V gives CDR1 MNHNS, CDR2 SASEGT. V was clipped by 2 bases and J by 7 bases; unmatched bases: 4. There are 15 residues in the CDR3. The CDR3 spells CASSERGQGGNEQFF. The DNA for the CDR3 is TGTGCCAGCAGTGAAAGGGGACAGGGGGGTAATGAGCAGTTCTTC.

The CDR3 sequence: CASSEARPGGADEQYF. CDR3 DNA: TGTGCCAGCAGTGAGGCTAGGCCGGGAGGGGCCGACGAGCAGTACTTC. The chain is built from TRBV25-1 and TRBJ2-7, with 8 positions matching TRBD2. The CDR3 has 16 residues. With V trimmed by 3 bases and J by 5 bases, 12 bases remained unmatched. The germline V gene encodes CDR1 MGHDK and CDR2 SYGVNS.

The chain links TRBV7-9 to TRBJ2-3; the D gene is possibly TRBD2 (5 bases). This CDR3 has 18 residues. V was clipped by 4 bases and J by 0 bases, with 20 bases between them. Germline V gene lookup returns CDR1 SEHNR and CDR2 FQNEAQ (reference sequence). CDR3 loop: CASSSRRAESSSTDTQYF. The CDR3 nucleotides read TGTGCCAGCAGCTCGCGGAGAGCGGAATCCTCTAGCACAGATACGCAGTATTTT. The full variable domain, in which reference TRBV7-9 and TRBJ2-3 provide the parts outside the CDR3, is DTGVSQNPRHKITKRGQNVTFRCDPISEHNRLYWYRQTLGQGPEFLTYFQNEAQLEKSRLLSDRFSAERPKGSFSTLEIQRTEQGDSAMYLCASSSRRAESSSTDTQYFGPGTRLTVL.

The V call is TRBV7-3, the J call TRBJ2-1; perhaps TRBD1 as D (5 bases). The V end was cut by 1 base, the J end by 11 bases, with 9 bases between. The CDR3 has 12 residues. Germline V gives CDR1 SGHTA, CDR2 FQGTGA. Here the CDR3 reads CASSLRGAQQFF. Here the CDR3 DNA reads TGTGCCAGCAGCTTAAGGGGCGCGCAGCAGTTCTTC.

The chain is built from TRBV29-1 and TRBJ2-2, with TRBD2 matching 13 bases. Germline V gene data show CDR1 as SQVTM and CDR2 as ANQGSEA. This CDR3 is built from 16 residues. V was pared by 0 bases and J by 5 bases, with 3 bases of the junction left unmatched. This CDR3 reads CSVEDGTSGVTGELFF. DNA for the CDR3: TGCAGCGTTGAAGATGGGACTAGCGGGGTGACCGGGGAGCTGTTTTTT.

The chain links TRBV4-3 to TRBJ2-5; 7 nucleotides agree with TRBD2. The CDR3 contains 14 residues. J gave up 6 bases and V 0 bases, and 4 bases lay outside the gene matches. Germline V CDR1 and CDR2: LGHNA, YSLEER. This chain's CDR3 is CASSQDPAGQTQYF. CDR3 coding DNA: TGCGCCAGCAGCCAAGATCCAGCGGGGCAGACCCAGTACTTC.

The J gene is TRBJ2-1, the V gene TRBV7-2, with TRBD2 matching over 12 bases. Germline V lookup: CDR1 SGHTA, CDR2 FQGNSA. This CDR3 has 16 residues. With 1 base clipped from V and 10 bases from J, the junction kept 8 bases outside the gene matches. The chain's CDR3 is CASSLVSSGRAGEQFF. In nucleotides, the CDR3 is TGTGCCAGCAGCTTAGTCTCTAGCGGGAGGGCAGGGGAGCAGTTCTTC.

This chain joins TRBV7-6 and TRBJ2-6; D is possibly TRBD1 (6 bases). Germline-derived CDR1 and CDR2 are SGHVS and FNYEAQ. Between the trimmed V and J ends, which lost 3 bases and 0 bases, there was a span of 12 bases. This CDR3 has 17 amino acids. The CDR3 region is CASSFRGGDSGANVLTF. CDR3 DNA sequence: TGTGCCAGCAGCTTCCGAGGGGGTGACTCTGGGGCCAACGTCCTGACTTTC.

The chain links TRBV28 to TRBJ1-6, with 7 bases that match TRBD1. CDR1 MDHEN and CDR2 SYDVKM come from the germline V gene. The CDR3 length is 14 residues. The ends lost 2 bases at V and 8 bases at J; junction bases unmatched: 3. CDR3 sequence: CASSLIQGDSPLHF. The CDR3 bases are TGTGCCAGCAGTTTAATCCAGGGGGATTCACCCCTCCACTTT.

The gene calls are TRBV30 and TRBJ1-3; perhaps TRBD1 as D (5 bases). Germline CDR1 reads GTSNPN; CDR2 reads SVGIG (reference sequence). V lost 4 bases, J lost 0 bases, and 10 bases lay in between. The CDR3 loop spans 14 amino acids. The CDR3 sequence: CAWKYGGSGNTIYF. The CDR3 DNA is TGTGCCTGGAAATACGGGGGCTCTGGAAACACCATATATTTT.

The V call is TRBV27, the J call TRBJ2-3; 13 nucleotides agree with TRBD2. CDR3 length equals 17 residues. Germline CDR1 and CDR2: MNHEY and SMNVEV (reference sequence). V was pared by 3 bases and J by 2 bases, with 5 bases of the junction left unmatched. CDR3 sequence (DNA): TGTGCCAGCAGTTTCCGCGGACTAGCGGGGGTCACAGATACGCAGTATTTT. Residues: CASSFRGLAGVTDTQYF.

This chain joins TRBV11-1 and TRBJ2-5, with 9 bases identical to TRBD2. The CDR3 is 15 residues long. CDR1 is SGHAT and CDR2 is FQDESV in the germline V gene (reference sequence). The trim removed 5 bases at V and 7 bases at J, leaving 11 bases unmatched. The CDR3 bases are TGTGCCAGCAGCCGGAGTGGAGATAGCGGGAGGACCCAGTACTTC. Amino acid sequence: CASSRSGDSGRTQYF.

This rearrangement joins TRBV6-5 to TRBJ2-3; TRBD2 matches at 7 bases. Trimming removed 4 bases from V and 0 bases from J; junction bases left unmatched: 4. There are 15 residues in the CDR3. The germline gives CDR1 MNHEY, CDR2 SVGAGI. The CDR3 here is CASSSSGTSTDTQYF. DNA of the CDR3: TGTGCCAGCAGTTCGAGCGGGACTAGCACAGATACGCAGTATTTT.